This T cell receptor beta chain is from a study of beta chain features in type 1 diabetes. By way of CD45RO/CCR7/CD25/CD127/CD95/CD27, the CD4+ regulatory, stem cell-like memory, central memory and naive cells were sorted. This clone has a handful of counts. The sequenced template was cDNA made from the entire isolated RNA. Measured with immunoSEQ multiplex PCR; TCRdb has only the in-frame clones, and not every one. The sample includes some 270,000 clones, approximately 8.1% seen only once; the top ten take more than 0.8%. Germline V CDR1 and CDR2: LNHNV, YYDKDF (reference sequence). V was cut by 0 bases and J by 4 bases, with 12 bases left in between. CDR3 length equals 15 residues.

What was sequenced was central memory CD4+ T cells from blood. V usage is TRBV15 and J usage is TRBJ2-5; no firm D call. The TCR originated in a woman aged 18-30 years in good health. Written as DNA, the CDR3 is TGTGCCACCAGCAGAGATAAAGGGATCGTAGAGACCCAGTACTTC. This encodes CATSRDKGIVETQYF.